The source of this T cell receptor beta chain is a study of T cells in Graves' hyperthyroidism and ophthalmopathy. Disease duration was under 3 months in the ophthalmopathy patients, who also had a Clinical Activity Score of at least 3 and a NOSPECS grade of at least 4. Every diagnosis used clinical symptoms, serum thyroxine and TRAb, thyroid ultrasound and orbital computed tomography. The study's findings and limits: Blood also carried most thyroid clonotypes expanded above 0.001.

TCR beta CDR3 regions were amplified from RNA. The HTBI primer set was used in a first-round RT-PCR of the TCR CDR3. TCRdb called the multiplex PCR reads again in MiXCR, with one record for every CDR3 protein. Among around 340,000 distinct CDR3 sequences listed, less than 20% were seen once. Note on this clonotype: Antigen: not known.

The origin of this receptor is a woman between 35 and 50 years old with Graves' ophthalmopathy. The sequenced sample was blood.

CDR3 protein: CASSSDRREAFF. CDR3 bases: TGTGCCAGCAGTTCGGACAGGCGTGAAGCTTTCTTT. The V and J genes are TRBV6-5 and TRBJ1-1; 7 bases are shared with TRBD1. The CDR3 contains 12 residues. V lost 4 bases and J lost 7; bases outside the gene matches: 3. Germline CDR1 and CDR2: MNHEY and SVGAGI.